This TCR beta chain was captured by sequencing in a study of cytomegalovirus exposure and HLA in healthy donors. Turning to this clone: The antigen is not known.

The junction had 1 base not matched to a gene; V was cut back by 0 bases and J by 3 bases. Per the germline V gene, CDR1 is KGHSH and CDR2 is LQKENI. The CDR3 length is 15 residues. Findings of the study overall: In a later analysis, specific HLA alleles were associated with 15,000 to 20,000 TCR beta sequences at a 0.05 false discovery rate. The listing of fewer than 200 TCR beta chains classed them as cytomegalovirus-associated. Reportedly, TCR beta sequences accurately predicted HLA-A and HLA-B alleles in most subjects. One variant, a missense change in DCLRE1C, was linked in a later analysis to TCR beta V- and J-gene trimming.

60 Vbeta and 13 Jbeta primers were used in PCR. The protocol was immunoSEQ multiplex PCR, while the TCRdb copy is restricted to in-frame clones and leaves out a portion. Among about 160,000 clones listed, about four fifths were seen once. The sample was PBMCs. This chain connects TRBV18 to TRBJ2-2, with TRBD1 identical over 7 bases. This receptor was obtained from a human donor in good health. The CDR3 DNA is TGTGCCAGCTCACCACCCGACAGGGACACCGGGGAGCTGTTTTTT. Translating it yields CASSPPDRDTGELFF. The entire variable domain, with the rest obtained from reference TRBV18 and TRBJ2-2, is as follows: NAGVMQNPRHLVRRRGQEARLRCSPMKGHSHVYWYRQLPEEGLKFMVYLQKENIIDESGMPKERFSAEFPKEGPSILRIQQVVRGDSAAYFCASSPPDRDTGELFFGEGSRLTVL.